This is a list of T cell receptor beta chains from one sample in a study of blood T cells in healthy people across ages. A single record per CDR3 protein comes from TCRdb applying MiXCR to the 5' RACE reads. The data show some 1.1 million distinct CDR3 sequences, with around two fifths seen just once and around 14% held by the top ten. Sample: blood. The receptor set was obtained from a young man in good health. Both conserved end residues are part of each CDR3. A D gene is named only where the DNA matches it firmly. Not all rows give a size; the values are once, few, many and, for expanded clones, a class.

v_call: TRBV5-1; clone_size: NA; j_call: TRBJ2-5; d_call: TRBD2; cdr3_length: 15; cdr3_aa: CASSHPAGGQETQYF; cdr3_nt: TGCGCCAGCAGTCATCCAGCGGGGGGACAAGAGACCCAGTACTTC
v_call: TRBV28; clone_size: few; j_call: TRBJ1-1; d_call: NA; cdr3_length: 12; cdr3_aa: CASQVANTEAFF; cdr3_nt: TGTGCCAGTCAGGTGGCGAACACTGAAGCTTTCTTT
v_call: TRBV20-1; clone_size: once; j_call: TRBJ2-3; d_call: TRBD1; cdr3_length: 13; cdr3_aa: CSASTGGPDTQYF; cdr3_nt: TGCAGTGCTAGTACAGGGGGCCCAGATACGCAGTATTTT
v_call: TRBV30; clone_size: NA; j_call: TRBJ1-2; d_call: NA; cdr3_length: 10; cdr3_aa: CAWNRGGYNF; cdr3_nt: TGTGCCTGGAATCGGGGTGGCTACAACTTC
v_call: TRBV2; clone_size: NA; j_call: TRBJ2-4; d_call: TRBD2; cdr3_length: 15; cdr3_aa: CASSEMARTSGSQYF; cdr3_nt: TGTGCCAGCAGTGAAATGGCTCGAACTAGCGGTTCCCAGTACTTC
v_call: TRBV28; clone_size: few; j_call: TRBJ1-3; d_call: NA; cdr3_length: 13; cdr3_aa: CASRASSGNTIYF; cdr3_nt: TGTGCCAGCAGGGCTAGCTCTGGAAACACCATATATTTT
v_call: TRBV4-3; clone_size: NA; j_call: TRBJ2-3; d_call: NA; cdr3_length: 15; cdr3_aa: CASSQDGDTTDTQYF; cdr3_nt: TGCGCCAGCAGCCAGGATGGGGACACCACAGATACGCAGTATTTT
v_call: TRBV4-3; clone_size: few; j_call: TRBJ2-1; d_call: NA; cdr3_length: 13; cdr3_aa: CASSHYLNDEQFF; cdr3_nt: TGCGCCAGCAGCCACTATCTGAACGATGAGCAGTTCTTC
v_call: TRBV18; clone_size: NA; j_call: TRBJ2-7; d_call: NA; cdr3_length: 16; cdr3_aa: CASSPPEPGYSHEQYF; cdr3_nt: TGTGCCAGCTCACCACCTGAACCGGGATACTCTCACGAGCAGTACTTC
v_call: TRBV9; clone_size: once; j_call: TRBJ2-7; d_call: TRBD2; cdr3_length: 16; cdr3_aa: CASSVDPGLAGGGQYF; cdr3_nt: TGTGCCAGCAGCGTAGATCCGGGACTAGCGGGGGGGGGCCAGTACTTC
v_call: TRBV5-4; clone_size: few; j_call: TRBJ1-2; d_call: NA; cdr3_length: 13; cdr3_aa: CASSLKRGAGYTF; cdr3_nt: TGTGCCAGCAGCTTAAAAAGGGGCGCTGGCTACACCTTC
v_call: TRBV6-5; clone_size: NA; j_call: TRBJ2-1; d_call: NA; cdr3_length: 13; cdr3_aa: CASANFGVREQFF; cdr3_nt: TGTGCCAGCGCTAACTTTGGGGTAAGGGAGCAGTTCTTC
v_call: TRBV11-1; clone_size: NA; j_call: TRBJ1-1; d_call: NA; cdr3_length: 14; cdr3_aa: CASSSEGGLTEAFF; cdr3_nt: TGTGCCAGCAGCTCCGAGGGGGGACTGACTGAAGCTTTCTTT
v_call: TRBV29-1; clone_size: NA; j_call: TRBJ1-1; d_call: NA; cdr3_length: 13; cdr3_aa: CSASRGLNTEAFF; cdr3_nt: TGCAGCGCATCCAGGGGATTGAACACTGAAGCTTTCTTT
v_call: TRBV5-5; clone_size: few; j_call: TRBJ1-4; d_call: NA; cdr3_length: 17; cdr3_aa: CASSLDVTGPTNEKLFF; cdr3_nt: TGTGCCAGCAGCTTGGATGTCACAGGACCAACTAATGAAAAACTGTTTTTT
v_call: TRBV12-3/TRBV12-4; clone_size: NA; j_call: TRBJ1-1; d_call: TRBD1; cdr3_length: 16; cdr3_aa: CASSLADRVLSTEAFF; cdr3_nt: TGTGCCAGCAGTTTAGCGGACAGGGTACTGAGCACTGAAGCTTTCTTT
v_call: TRBV7-2; clone_size: few; j_call: TRBJ2-7; d_call: NA; cdr3_length: 14; cdr3_aa: CASSKRGAAREQYF; cdr3_nt: TGTGCCAGCAGCAAAAGAGGGGCGGCGCGCGAGCAGTACTTC
v_call: TRBV9; clone_size: many; j_call: TRBJ2-5; d_call: NA; cdr3_length: 15; cdr3_aa: CASSELNRFQETQYF; cdr3_nt: TGTGCCAGCAGCGAATTAAACAGGTTCCAAGAGACCCAGTACTTC
v_call: TRBV6-2/TRBV6-3; clone_size: NA; j_call: TRBJ2-3; d_call: NA; cdr3_length: 15; cdr3_aa: CASSYDRRGTDTQYF; cdr3_nt: TGTGCCAGCAGCTACGACAGGCGGGGGACAGATACGCAGTATTTT
v_call: TRBV6-5; clone_size: few; j_call: TRBJ1-1; d_call: TRBD1; cdr3_length: 14; cdr3_aa: CASSKRTGRTEAFF; cdr3_nt: TGTGCCAGCAGTAAACGGACAGGGCGTACTGAAGCTTTCTTT
v_call: TRBV3-1; clone_size: NA; j_call: TRBJ1-1; d_call: TRBD1; cdr3_length: 11; cdr3_aa: CASRGQGKAFF; cdr3_nt: TGTGCCAGCAGGGGACAGGGGAAAGCTTTCTTT
v_call: TRBV6-2/TRBV6-3; clone_size: many; j_call: TRBJ1-2; d_call: NA; cdr3_length: 11; cdr3_aa: CASSYGYGYTF; cdr3_nt: TGTGCCAGCAGTTACGGGTATGGCTACACCTTC
v_call: TRBV27; clone_size: once; j_call: TRBJ2-2; d_call: NA; cdr3_length: 12; cdr3_aa: CASSFQTGELFF; cdr3_nt: TGTGCCAGCAGTTTCCAAACCGGGGAGCTGTTTTTT
v_call: TRBV27; clone_size: few; j_call: TRBJ1-5; d_call: NA; cdr3_length: 12; cdr3_aa: CASSPGRQPQHF; cdr3_nt: TGTGCCAGCAGTCCCGGGAGGCAGCCCCAGCATTTT